This is a list of T cell receptor beta chains from one sample in a study of cytotoxic CD8 clonotypes in ibrutinib-treated CLL. Assay: immunoSEQ multiplex PCR; the TCRdb copy retains only in-frame clones and omits some. The sample lists approximately 330,000 clones; more than 65% were seen once. The material sequenced was PBMCs, taken before ibrutinib treatment. The receptors originated from a human donor with chronic lymphocytic leukemia. CDR3s include the opening cysteine and the closing phenylalanine or tryptophan. A D gene is named only where the DNA matches it firmly. The listing skips clone size in some rows; elsewhere it reads once, few, many or a size class.

>TRBV30|NA|TRBJ1-2|NA
CAWRTVVYGYTF
TGTGCCTGGCGGACAGTCGTCTATGGCTACACCTTC
>TRBV4-2|NA|TRBJ2-1|NA
CASSQVGGRDEQFF
TGTGCCAGCAGCCAAGTGGGAGGTCGGGATGAGCAGTTCTTC
>TRBV11-2|NA|TRBJ2-1|NA
CASSLDGRYYNEQFF
TGTGCCAGCAGCTTAGACGGTAGATACTACAATGAGCAGTTCTTC
>TRBV5-1|NA|TRBJ1-1|TRBD1
CASSPSGQGAIPEAFF
TGCGCCAGCAGCCCCTCGGGACAGGGGGCGATTCCTGAAGCTTTCTTT
>TRBV7-9|NA|TRBJ1-1|NA
CASSPGRANTEAFF
TGTGCCAGCAGCCCAGGTCGCGCGAACACTGAAGCTTTCTTT
>TRBV18|NA|TRBJ1-3|TRBD1
CASSPNRGRFGNTIYF
TGTGCCAGCTCACCTAACAGGGGGCGTTTTGGAAACACCATATATTTT
>TRBV14|NA|TRBJ2-7|NA
CASSQVGSYEQYF
TGTGCCAGCAGCCAAGTAGGTTCCTACGAGCAGTACTTC
>TRBV27|NA|TRBJ2-3|TRBD2
CASSLYTPRLADLITDTQYF
TGTGCCAGCAGTTTATATACTCCTCGACTAGCGGATCTGATCACAGATACGCAGTATTTT
>TRBV7-2|NA|TRBJ2-7|NA
CASSLGGVYYEQYF
TGTGCCAGCAGCTTAGGCGGGGTTTACTACGAGCAGTACTTC
>TRBV19|NA|TRBJ2-1|NA
CASSPDRGSYNEQFF
TGTGCCAGTAGTCCGGACCGGGGATCCTACAATGAGCAGTTCTTC
>TRBV11-3|NA|TRBJ2-3|TRBD1
CASSKTGTATYTTDTQYF
TGTGCCAGCAGCAAAACCGGGACAGCCACCTACACCACAGATACGCAGTATTTT
>TRBV7-9|NA|TRBJ1-4|NA
CASSLGGVKLFF
TGTGCCAGCAGCTTAGGAGGGGTAAAACTGTTTTTT
>TRBV29-1|NA|TRBJ1-1|NA
CSACRNMNTEAFF
TGCAGCGCTTGCCGAAACATGAACACTGAAGCTTTCTTT
>TRBV5-1|NA|TRBJ1-4|NA
CASSLGGVEKLFF
TGCGCCAGCAGCTTGGGAGGGGTGGAGAAACTGTTTTTT
>TRBV20-1|NA|TRBJ2-1|NA
CSANVNEQFF
TGCAGTGCCAACGTTAATGAGCAGTTCTTC
>TRBV5-6|NA|TRBJ2-2|TRBD1
CASSRQGRNTGELFF
TGTGCCAGCAGCAGACAGGGGCGGAACACCGGGGAGCTGTTTTTT
>TRBV28|NA|TRBJ1-3|TRBD1
CASRDRKTGNTIYF
TGTGCCAGCAGGGACAGGAAGACTGGAAACACCATATATTTT
>TRBV6-5|NA|TRBJ2-7|TRBD2
CASSPSSGRVYEQYF
TGTGCCAGCAGTCCGTCTAGCGGGAGAGTATACGAGCAGTACTTC
>TRBV30|NA|TRBJ2-7|NA
CAWTGSYEQYF
TGTGCCTGGACAGGCTCCTACGAGCAGTACTTC
>TRBV30|NA|TRBJ1-1|TRBD1
CAWIRTGMNTEAFF
TGTGCCTGGATCCGGACAGGTATGAACACTGAAGCTTTCTTT
>TRBV5-4|NA|TRBJ2-5|TRBD2
CARSAGGSLETQYF
TGTGCCAGATCAGCGGGAGGATCGTTAGAGACCCAGTACTTC
>TRBV11-2|NA|TRBJ2-3|NA
CASSLGLAGQYF
TGTGCCAGCAGCTTAGGGCTAGCTGGTCAGTATTTT
>TRBV9|once|TRBJ2-3|NA
CASSMGGGGPTDTQYF
TGTGCCAGCAGCATGGGAGGGGGAGGGCCCACAGATACGCAGTATTTT
>TRBV27|NA|TRBJ2-1|NA
CASRKQLVNSYNEQFF
TGTGCCAGCAGGAAACAACTAGTTAACTCCTACAATGAGCAGTTCTTC
>TRBV7-3|NA|TRBJ2-3|NA
CASSGTGFTDTQYF
TGTGCCAGCAGCGGGACTGGATTCACAGATACGCAGTATTTT